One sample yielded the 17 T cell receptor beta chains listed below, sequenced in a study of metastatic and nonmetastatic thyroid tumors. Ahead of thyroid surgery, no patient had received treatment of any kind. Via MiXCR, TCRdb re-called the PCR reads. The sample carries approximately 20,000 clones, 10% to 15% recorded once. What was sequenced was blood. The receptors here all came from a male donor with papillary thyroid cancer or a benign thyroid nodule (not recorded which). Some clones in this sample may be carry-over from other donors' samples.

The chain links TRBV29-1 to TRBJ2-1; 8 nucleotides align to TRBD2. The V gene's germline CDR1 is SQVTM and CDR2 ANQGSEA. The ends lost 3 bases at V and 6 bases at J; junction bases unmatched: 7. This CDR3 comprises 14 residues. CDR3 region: CSVDGLAGLNEQFF. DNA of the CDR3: TGCAGCGTTGACGGGCTAGCGGGTCTCAATGAGCAGTTCTTC.

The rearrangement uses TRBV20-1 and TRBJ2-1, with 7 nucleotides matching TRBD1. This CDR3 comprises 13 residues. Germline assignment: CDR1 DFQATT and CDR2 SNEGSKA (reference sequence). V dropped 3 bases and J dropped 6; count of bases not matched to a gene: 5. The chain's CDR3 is CSASQDRLNEQFF. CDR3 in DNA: TGCAGTGCTAGTCAGGACAGGCTCAATGAGCAGTTCTTC.

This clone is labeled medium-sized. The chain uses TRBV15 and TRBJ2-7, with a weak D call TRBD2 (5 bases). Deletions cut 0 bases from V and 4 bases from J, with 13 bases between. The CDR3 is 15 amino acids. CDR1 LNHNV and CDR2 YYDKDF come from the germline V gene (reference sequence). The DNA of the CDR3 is TGTGCCACCAGCAGAGAGACTACAGAGCCTTACGAGCAGTACTTC. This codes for CATSRETTEPYEQYF.

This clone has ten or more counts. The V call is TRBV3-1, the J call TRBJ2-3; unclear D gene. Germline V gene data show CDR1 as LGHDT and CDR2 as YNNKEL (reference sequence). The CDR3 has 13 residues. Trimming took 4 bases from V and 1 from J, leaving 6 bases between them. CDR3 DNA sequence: TGTGCCAGCAGCCTTCGCCGCACAGATACGCAGTATTTT. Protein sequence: CASSLRRTDTQYF.

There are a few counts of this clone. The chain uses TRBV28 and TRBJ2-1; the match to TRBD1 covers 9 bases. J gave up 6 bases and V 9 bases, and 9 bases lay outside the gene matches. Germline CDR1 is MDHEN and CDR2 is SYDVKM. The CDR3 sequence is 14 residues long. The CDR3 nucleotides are TGTGCCAGTGACTCGGGACAGGGAGGCAATGAGCAGTTCTTC. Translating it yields CASDSGQGGNEQFF. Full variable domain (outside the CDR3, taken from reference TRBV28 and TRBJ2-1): DVKVTQSSRYLVKRTGEKVFLECVQDMDHENMFWYRQDPGLGLRLIYFSYDVKMKEKGDIPEGYSVSREKKERFSLILESASTNQTSMYLCASDSGQGGNEQFFGPGTRLTVL.

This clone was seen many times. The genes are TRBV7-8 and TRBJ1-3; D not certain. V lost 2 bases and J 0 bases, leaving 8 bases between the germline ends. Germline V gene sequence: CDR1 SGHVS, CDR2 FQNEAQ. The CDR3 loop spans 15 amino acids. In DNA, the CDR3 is TGTGCCAGCAGCTTAAGTTCAGGCTCTGGAAACACCATATATTTT. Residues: CASSLSSGSGNTIYF.

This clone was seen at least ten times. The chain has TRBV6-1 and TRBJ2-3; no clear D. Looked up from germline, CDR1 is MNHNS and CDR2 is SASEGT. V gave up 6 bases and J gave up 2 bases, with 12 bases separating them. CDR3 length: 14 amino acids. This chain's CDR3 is CASSPQQPTDTQYF. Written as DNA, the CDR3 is TGTGCCAGCAGCCCACAACAGCCCACAGATACGCAGTATTTT.

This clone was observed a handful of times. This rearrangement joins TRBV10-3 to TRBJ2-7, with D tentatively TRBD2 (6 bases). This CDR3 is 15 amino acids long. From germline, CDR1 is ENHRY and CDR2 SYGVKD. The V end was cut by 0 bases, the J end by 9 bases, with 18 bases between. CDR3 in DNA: TGTGCCATCAGTGAGTCAAGACTAGGAACAGATACGCAGTACTTC. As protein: CAISESRLGTDTQYF.

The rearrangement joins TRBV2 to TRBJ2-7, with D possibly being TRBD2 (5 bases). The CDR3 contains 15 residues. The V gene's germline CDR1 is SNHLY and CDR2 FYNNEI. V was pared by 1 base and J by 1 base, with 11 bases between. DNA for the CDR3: TGTGCCAGCAGTGAAGATGGACTGGTATCCTACGAGCAGTACTTC. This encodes CASSEDGLVSYEQYF.

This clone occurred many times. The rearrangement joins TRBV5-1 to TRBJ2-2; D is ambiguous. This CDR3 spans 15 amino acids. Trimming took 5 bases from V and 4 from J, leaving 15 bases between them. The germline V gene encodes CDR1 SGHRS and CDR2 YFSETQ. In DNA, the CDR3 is TGCGCCAGCAGACCAGGTGATGTGACCACCGGGGAGCTGTTTTTT. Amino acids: CASRPGDVTTGELFF.

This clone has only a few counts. The CDR3 loop is CASSPDSSTDTQYF. The CDR3 DNA sequence: TGTGCCAGCAGTCCGGACAGTAGCACAGATACGCAGTATTTT. V is TRBV28 and J is TRBJ2-3; maybe TRBD1 (6 bases). V was pared by 5 bases and J by 0 bases, with 9 bases between. This CDR3 has 14 amino acids. CDR1 and CDR2 (germline): MDHEN, SYDVKM.

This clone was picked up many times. CDR3 amino acids: CSARGLALAYEQYF. CDR3 DNA sequence: TGCAGTGCTAGAGGACTAGCGCTCGCCTACGAGCAGTACTTC. The rearrangement joins TRBV20-1 to TRBJ2-7, with TRBD2 identical over 8 bases. V lost 1 base to trimming and J lost 2 bases; unmatched junction nucleotides: 4. The germline gives CDR1 DFQATT, CDR2 SNEGSKA (reference sequence). The CDR3 covers 14 residues.

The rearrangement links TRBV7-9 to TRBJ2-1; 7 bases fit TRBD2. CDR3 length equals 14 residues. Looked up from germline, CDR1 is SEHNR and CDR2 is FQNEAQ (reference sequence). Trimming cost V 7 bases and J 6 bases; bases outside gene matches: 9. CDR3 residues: CASNVAGYPNEQFF. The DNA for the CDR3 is TGTGCCAGCAACGTAGCGGGCTACCCCAATGAGCAGTTCTTC.

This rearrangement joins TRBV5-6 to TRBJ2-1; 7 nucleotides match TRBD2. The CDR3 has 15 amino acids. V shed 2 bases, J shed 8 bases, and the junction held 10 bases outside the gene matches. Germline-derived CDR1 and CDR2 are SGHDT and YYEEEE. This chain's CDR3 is CASSFVGLGRDEQFF. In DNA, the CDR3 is TGTGCCAGCAGCTTTGTGGGGCTGGGGAGGGATGAGCAGTTCTTC.

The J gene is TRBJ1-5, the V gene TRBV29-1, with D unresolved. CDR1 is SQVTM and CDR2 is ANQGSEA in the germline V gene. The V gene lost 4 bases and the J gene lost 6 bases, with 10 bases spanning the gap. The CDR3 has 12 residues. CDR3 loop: CSVGEGSQPQHF. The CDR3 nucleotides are TGCAGCGTTGGTGAGGGCTCTCAGCCCCAGCATTTT.

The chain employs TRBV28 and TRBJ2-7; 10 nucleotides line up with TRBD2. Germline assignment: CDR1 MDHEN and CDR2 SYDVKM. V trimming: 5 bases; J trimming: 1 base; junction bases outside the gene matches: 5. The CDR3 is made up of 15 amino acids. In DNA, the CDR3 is TGTGCCAGCAGTAATGGACTAGCGGAGTCCTACGAGCAGTACTTC. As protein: CASSNGLAESYEQYF.

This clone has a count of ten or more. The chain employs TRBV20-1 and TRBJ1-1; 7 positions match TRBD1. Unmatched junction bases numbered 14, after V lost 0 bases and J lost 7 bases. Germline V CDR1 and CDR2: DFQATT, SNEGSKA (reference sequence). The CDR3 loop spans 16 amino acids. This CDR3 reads CSARDPRGRGYNEAFF. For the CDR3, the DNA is TGCAGTGCTAGAGACCCCCGGGGCAGGGGGTATAATGAAGCTTTCTTT.